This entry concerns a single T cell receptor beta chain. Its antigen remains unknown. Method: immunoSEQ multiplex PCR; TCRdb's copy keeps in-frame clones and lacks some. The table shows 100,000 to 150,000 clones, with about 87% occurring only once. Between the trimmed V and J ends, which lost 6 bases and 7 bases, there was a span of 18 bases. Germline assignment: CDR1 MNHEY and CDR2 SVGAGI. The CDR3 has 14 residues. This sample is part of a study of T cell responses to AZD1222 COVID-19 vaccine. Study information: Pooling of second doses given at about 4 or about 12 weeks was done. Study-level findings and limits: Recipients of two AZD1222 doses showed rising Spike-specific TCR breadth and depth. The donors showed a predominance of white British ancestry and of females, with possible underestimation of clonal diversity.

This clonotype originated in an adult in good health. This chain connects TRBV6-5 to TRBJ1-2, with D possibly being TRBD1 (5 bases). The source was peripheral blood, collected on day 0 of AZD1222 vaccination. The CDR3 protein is CASSLGHLSGGYTF. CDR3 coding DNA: TGTGCCAGCAGCCTCGGACATTTATCAGGTGGCTACACCTTC.